This T cell receptor beta chain was found in a study of tumor-infiltrating lymphocytes in primary liver carcinoma. Overall study: Maximum tumor diameters ranged from roughly 4 to 10 cm, stage T1-T3 N0M0. Roughly 3.5 to 7.5 million productive TCRbeta reads came from each sample, comparable across tissue types.

Study-wide points: Among top clones, only about 7.5-24% appeared in all five tumor regions. Overlap between tumor regions exceeded overlap of tumor with adjacent tissue or blood.

On this clonotype: Its target is unknown. An end of the junction does not agree with germline; a read error may underlie this.

Making TCR beta cDNA involved around 520 ng total RNA and a constant-region primer. Libraries covering TCR beta were generated through three nested multiplex PCR rounds (using a slightly modified ARM-PCR). For 10 cycles apiece, the opening two PCR rounds ran with TRBV1-TRBV30 forward primers and a C-beta reverse primer. Each CDR3 protein is one row after TCRdb ran MiXCR on the multiplex PCR reads. The repertoire holds over 25,000 distinct CDR3 sequences, with approximately 78% as singletons. Germline CDR1 MNHNY, CDR2 SVGAGI (reference sequence). The CDR3 spans 14 residues. Joint extraction of RNA and DNA used about 17-31 mg of bulk tissue that was unsorted.

This TCR was recovered from a man between 35 and 55 years old with primary liver carcinoma and hepatitis B virus infection. This chain links TRBV6-6 with TRBJ2-1; possible D gene TRBD2, 5 bases. Source material: liver tumor tissue from sampling region 3. Sample subset: tumor region T3, left-lateral pole. In DNA form, the CDR3 reads TGTGCCAGCAGTTATACCGGGTCAGACAACGAGCGGTTTTTC. Protein sequence: CASSYTGSDNERFF.